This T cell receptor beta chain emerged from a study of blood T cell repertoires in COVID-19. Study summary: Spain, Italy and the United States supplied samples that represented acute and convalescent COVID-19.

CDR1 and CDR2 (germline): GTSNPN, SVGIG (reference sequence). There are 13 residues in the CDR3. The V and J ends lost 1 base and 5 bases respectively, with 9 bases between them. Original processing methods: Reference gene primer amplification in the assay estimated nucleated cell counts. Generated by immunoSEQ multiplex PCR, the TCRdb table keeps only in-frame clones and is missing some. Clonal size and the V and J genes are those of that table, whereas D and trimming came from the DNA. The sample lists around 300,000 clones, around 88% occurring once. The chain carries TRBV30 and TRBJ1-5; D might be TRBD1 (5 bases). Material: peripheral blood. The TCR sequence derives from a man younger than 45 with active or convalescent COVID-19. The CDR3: CAWSGQIDQPQHF. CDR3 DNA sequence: TGTGCCTGGAGTGGACAGATTGATCAGCCCCAGCATTTT. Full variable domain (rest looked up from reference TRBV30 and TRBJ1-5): SQTIHQWPATLVQPVGSPLSLECTVEGTSNPNLYWYRQAAGRGLQLLFYSVGIGQISSEVPQNLSASRPQDRQFILSSKKLLLSDSGFYLCAWSGQIDQPQHFGDGTRLSIL.